The source of this T cell receptor (beta chain) is a study of T cells in Graves' hyperthyroidism and ophthalmopathy. Between the trimmed V and J ends, which lost 9 bases and 2 bases, there was a span of 22 bases. Germline V CDR1 and CDR2: MNHEY, SMNVEV (reference sequence). The CDR3 totals 16 residues. The table lists this clonotype with many counts. RNA transcripts gave rise to amplified TCR beta CDR3 regions. HTBI primers were the set used in a first-round RT-PCR of the TCR CDR3. MiXCR, applied by TCRdb to the multiplex PCR reads, yields one record per CDR3 protein. This repertoire shows 600,000 to 700,000 distinct CDR3 sequences, 14% to 15% found once; its top ten account for approximately 4.3%.

The receptor comes from a woman in her thirties or forties with Graves' ophthalmopathy. Sequencing was done on a sample of blood. The V gene is TRBV27, the J gene TRBJ1-2; possible D gene TRBD1, 5 bases. For the CDR3, the DNA is TGTGCCAGTTGGGGGTCACAAACGGATCCAAACTATGGCTACACCTTC. It specifies CASWGSQTDPNYGYTF.